A single sample gave rise to the 20 T cell receptor beta chains below, sequenced in a study of blood T cell repertoires in COVID-19. The repertoire was sequenced with immunoSEQ multiplex PCR; TCRdb's copy has only in-frame clones and lacks some. The sample includes some 270,000 clones, about 86% seen only once; the top ten take 3.4%. The specimen was PBMCs or T cells enriched from blood (not recorded which). All receptors come from a man aged 50 or older who had recovered from COVID-19.

This chain links TRBV4-1 with TRBJ2-1, with unresolved D. CDR3 length: 16 residues. Looked up from germline, CDR1 is MGHRA and CDR2 is YSYEKL. Between the trimmed V and J ends, which lost 0 bases and 2 bases, there was a span of 11 bases. The CDR3 sequence is CASSQELGTTYNEQFF. The CDR3 nucleotides are TGCGCCAGCAGCCAAGAGTTGGGCACCACCTACAATGAGCAGTTCTTC.

The J gene is TRBJ2-5, the V gene TRBV3-1 (or the pseudogene TRBV3-2); 11 nucleotides align to TRBD2. The germline CDR1 and CDR2 sequences are LGHDT and YNNKEL (reference sequence). Trimming at V came to 4 bases and at J to 2 bases, leaving 3 bases not matched to a gene. This CDR3 spans 15 amino acids. This CDR3 is CASSLAGGTQETQYF. Here the CDR3 DNA reads TGTGCCAGCAGCCTAGCGGGGGGGACGCAAGAGACCCAGTACTTC.

This chain links TRBV27 with TRBJ2-3, with D perhaps matching TRBD2 (5 bases). V was cut by 6 bases and J by 3 bases, with 19 bases left in between. The CDR3 extends over 16 amino acids. The germline gives CDR1 MNHEY, CDR2 SMNVEV (reference sequence). The CDR3 loop is CASRSSLSGMTDTQYF. For the CDR3, the DNA is TGTGCCAGCAGATCCTCCCTGTCGGGGATGACAGATACGCAGTATTTT.

The chain uses TRBV25-1 and TRBJ2-7; 8 positions match TRBD2. The CDR3 spans 15 residues. In germline, CDR1 is MGHDK, CDR2 SYGVNS. The V segment lost 8 bases and the J segment 2 bases; nucleotides outside the gene matches: 11. CDR3 sequence (DNA): TGTGCCAGCGGAAGACGCAGCGGGGGCACCTACGAGCAGTACTTC. The encoded protein is CASGRRSGGTYEQYF.

This clone showed up just a few times. The sample carries other DNA sequences with the same CDR3. This chain connects TRBV3-1 (or the pseudogene TRBV3-2) to TRBJ1-1; D gene unclear. In germline, CDR1 is LGHDT, CDR2 YNNKEL (reference sequence). V dropped 4 bases and J dropped 0 bases, with 9 bases sitting between them. The CDR3 contains 14 residues. As DNA, the CDR3 is TGTGCCAGCAGCCCTCCTACAGTGAACACTGAAGCTTTCTTT. Translation gives CASSPPTVNTEAFF.

This clone was observed once. This chain links TRBV7-9 with TRBJ2-1; 7 positions agree with TRBD2. CDR3 size: 14 residues. The J segment lost 7 bases and the V segment lost 3 bases, leaving 6 bases of the junction unmatched. CDR1 is SEHNR, CDR2 FQNEAQ, per germline (reference sequence). As DNA, the CDR3 is TGTGCCAGCAGCTTTCGGGGGAGGGTAAATGAGCAGTTCTTC. It translates to CASSFRGRVNEQFF.

The chain carries TRBV5-4 and TRBJ1-6; 9 positions agree with TRBD1. The CDR3 totals 15 residues. The V segment lost 3 bases and the J segment 6 bases; nucleotides outside the gene matches: 4. The V gene's germline CDR1 is SGHNT and CDR2 YYREEE (reference sequence). The CDR3 DNA follows: TGTGCCAGCAGCTCCGGGACAGGGTTTAATTCACCCCTCCACTTT. This gives the protein CASSSGTGFNSPLHF.

This chain connects TRBV19 to TRBJ1-5; 8 nucleotides align to TRBD1. Germline V gene lookup returns CDR1 LNHDA and CDR2 SQIVND (reference sequence). Unmatched junction bases numbered 2, after V lost 4 bases and J lost 6 bases. This CDR3 region has 13 residues. CDR3 DNA sequence: TGTGCCAGTAGTAGAGACAGGGGTCAGCCCCAGCATTTT. Translating it yields CASSRDRGQPQHF. Looking up the rest from reference TRBV19 and TRBJ1-5 gives the full variable domain: DGGITQSPKYLFRKEGQNVTLSCEQNLNHDAMYWYRQDPGQGLRLIYYSQIVNDFQKGDIAEGYSVSREKKESFPLTVTSAQKNPTAFYLCASSRDRGQPQHFGDGTRLSIL.

The V and J genes are TRBV27 and TRBJ2-3; D may be TRBD1 (6 bases). The germline gives CDR1 MNHEY, CDR2 SMNVEV (reference sequence). The CDR3 has 15 residues. V lost 6 bases and J 2 bases, leaving 15 bases between the germline ends. The CDR3 region is CASSPLDRITDTQYF. CDR3 nucleotide sequence: TGTGCCAGCAGCCCCCTAGACAGGATCACAGATACGCAGTATTTT.

This clone was recorded once. An end of the junction does not agree with germline; a read error may underlie this. CDR3 amino acids: CASSLGPTGVETQYF. CDR3 coding DNA: TGTGCTAGCAGCTTAGGGCCCACCGGGGTGGAGACCCAGTACTTC. The chain uses TRBV7-7 and TRBJ2-5; D is possibly TRBD2 (5 bases). Germline assignment: CDR1 SSHAT and CDR2 FNYEAQ (reference sequence). This CDR3 spans 15 amino acids.

The chain joins TRBV6-5 to TRBJ2-3; D not resolved. This CDR3 has 12 amino acids. Germline CDR1 MNHEY, CDR2 SVGAGI. V gave up 7 bases and J gave up 5 bases, with 10 bases separating them. The CDR3: CASTGDGDTQYF. The DNA for the CDR3 is TGTGCCAGCACGGGTGACGGAGATACGCAGTATTTT.

This chain uses TRBV3-1 (or the pseudogene TRBV3-2) with TRBJ2-7; D remains ambiguous. Trimming pared 2 bases from V and 7 bases from J, leaving 12 bases between. Germline V gene lookup returns CDR1 LGHDT and CDR2 YNNKEL (reference sequence). This CDR3 spans 13 amino acids. The CDR3, as DNA: TGTGCCAGCAGCCAATTAGATGGTATGGAGCAGTACTTC. The encoded protein is CASSQLDGMEQYF.

The chain carries TRBV7-6 and TRBJ1-2; TRBD1 aligns across 10 bases. The CDR3 is made up of 14 amino acids. The V gene's germline CDR1 is SGHVS and CDR2 FNYEAQ. Trimming at V came to 5 bases and at J to 3 bases, leaving 3 bases not matched to a gene. Here the CDR3 DNA reads TGTGCCAGCAGCCCGGGGACAGGGGACTATGGCTACACCTTC. Its protein is CASSPGTGDYGYTF.

The J gene is TRBJ2-3, the V gene TRBV6-5; 10 bases agree with TRBD2. Unmatched junction bases numbered 8, after V lost 3 bases and J lost 5 bases. There are 16 residues in the CDR3. CDR1 is MNHEY and CDR2 is SVGAGI in the germline V gene. CDR3 sequence reads: CASSYTSGRARDTQYF. Here the CDR3 DNA reads TGTGCCAGCAGTTATACAAGCGGGAGGGCCAGAGATACGCAGTATTTT.

The V and J genes are TRBV7-2 and TRBJ1-1, with D unresolved. CDR1 and CDR2 from the germline V gene are SGHTA and FQGNSA. The CDR3 length is 15 residues. The V end lost 4 bases, the J end lost 4 bases, and 16 bases lay between the germline ends. The CDR3 nucleotides read TGTGCCAGCAGCTCCTCGTCGCTCGGTAGCACTGAAGCTTTCTTT. This gives the protein CASSSSSLGSTEAFF.

The chain has TRBV18 and TRBJ2-5; a weak D match, TRBD1 (5 bases). Germline assignment: CDR1 KGHSH and CDR2 LQKENI. The CDR3 is 14 residues long. V gave up 0 bases and J gave up 2 bases, with 7 bases separating them. The CDR3 here is CASSPPAGQETQYF. The DNA of the CDR3 is TGTGCCAGCTCACCACCGGCAGGGCAAGAGACCCAGTACTTC.

This chain connects TRBV3-1 (or the pseudogene TRBV3-2) to TRBJ1-5; 8 positions agree with TRBD1. The CDR3 covers 14 residues. Germline CDR1 is LGHDT and CDR2 is YNNKEL (reference sequence). V was clipped by 2 bases and J by 5 bases; unmatched bases: 2. The chain's CDR3 is CASSQKQGDQPQHF. The DNA for the CDR3 is TGTGCCAGCAGCCAAAAACAGGGGGATCAGCCCCAGCATTTT.

The chain employs TRBV7-9 and TRBJ2-7; D is undetermined. The germline gives CDR1 SEHNR, CDR2 FQNEAQ (reference sequence). The CDR3 is made up of 14 amino acids. Trimming cost V 4 bases and J 2 bases, with 12 bases left between them. The CDR3 nucleotides read TGTGCCAGCAGCTCCAGGCTGGCCCCCTACGAGCAGTACTTC. This translates into CASSSRLAPYEQYF.

V is TRBV4-3 and J is TRBJ2-1, with 7 bases identical to TRBD1. V trimming: 0 bases; J trimming: 4 bases; junction bases outside the gene matches: 3. The CDR3 length is 15 residues. Germline V CDR1 and CDR2: LGHNA, YSLEER. CDR3 region: CASSQDATGYNEQFF. CDR3 nucleotide sequence: TGCGCCAGCAGCCAAGATGCGACAGGGTACAATGAGCAGTTCTTC.

The rearrangement links TRBV4-2 to TRBJ1-2, with 11 bases lining up with TRBD1. The CDR3 is 17 amino acids. The V and J ends lost 5 bases and 5 bases, in that order; junction bases with no gene match: 13. The germline gives CDR1 LGHNA, CDR2 YNFKEQ. The CDR3 sequence is CASSIGQGTGGGYGYTF. CDR3 coding DNA: TGTGCCAGCAGCATAGGCCAGGGGACAGGGGGTGGGTATGGCTACACCTTC.